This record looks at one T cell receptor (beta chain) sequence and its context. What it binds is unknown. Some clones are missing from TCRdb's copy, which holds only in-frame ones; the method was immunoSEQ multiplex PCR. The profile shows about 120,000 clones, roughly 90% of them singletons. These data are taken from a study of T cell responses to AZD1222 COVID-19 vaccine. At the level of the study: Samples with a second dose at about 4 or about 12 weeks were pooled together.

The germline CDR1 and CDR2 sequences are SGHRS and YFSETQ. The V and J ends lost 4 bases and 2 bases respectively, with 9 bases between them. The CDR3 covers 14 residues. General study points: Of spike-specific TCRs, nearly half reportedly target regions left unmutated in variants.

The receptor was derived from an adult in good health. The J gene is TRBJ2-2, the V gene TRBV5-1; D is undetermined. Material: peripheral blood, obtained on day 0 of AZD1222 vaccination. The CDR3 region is CASSPPTNTGELFF. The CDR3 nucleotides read TGCGCCAGCAGCCCCCCGACTAACACCGGGGAGCTGTTTTTT. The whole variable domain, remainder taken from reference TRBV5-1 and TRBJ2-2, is KAGVTQTPRYLIKTRGQQVTLSCSPISGHRSVSWYQQTPGQGLQFLFEYFSETQRNKGNFPGRFSGRQFSNSRSEMNVSTLELGDSALYLCASSPPTNTGELFFGEGSRLTVL.